A selection of T cell receptor beta chains follows, all from one sample in a study of blood T cells in healthy people across ages. In TCRdb, the 5' RACE reads were re-called with MiXCR into one record per CDR3 protein. Here the sample spans under 2,000,000 distinct CDR3 sequences, roughly 50% being singletons. The specimen sequenced was blood. The receptors shown here come from a woman in her forties in good health. CDR3s include the opening cysteine and the closing phenylalanine or tryptophan. Each record gives: D gene, J gene, V gene, clone size, CDR3 DNA, CDR3 protein. D genes are given only for firm matches. Some rows have no size entry. The others give once, few or many, or a class for an expanded clone.

-	TRBJ2-5	TRBV5-5	few	TGTGCCAGCAGCTTGGGCGAGTGGGAGACCCAGTACTTC	CASSLGEWETQYF
-	TRBJ1-5	TRBV4-1	once	TGCGCCAGCAGCCAAGATCAGGTAGCCTATAGCAATCAGCCCCAGCATTTT	CASSQDQVAYSNQPQHF
-	TRBJ2-7	TRBV5-1	-	TGCGCCGGCAGCTTTGGAGGGGACGAGCAGTACTTC	CAGSFGGDEQYF
TRBD1	TRBJ1-6	TRBV27	-	TGTGCCAGCAGTTTCGCCCCGACAGGGAGTAATACACCCCTCCACTTT	CASSFAPTGSNTPLHF
-	TRBJ2-5	TRBV4-3	few	TGCGCCAGCAGCCCAGGACTAAGCGAAGAGACCCAGTACTTC	CASSPGLSEETQYF
-	TRBJ1-1	TRBV5-1	few	TGCGCCAGCAAGGTTATTACAGGGTCGAACACTGAAGCTTTCTTT	CASKVITGSNTEAFF
-	TRBJ1-4	TRBV18	-	TGTGCCAGCTCACCACTCGGTGGGAGGACGACTAATGAAAAACTGTTTTTT	CASSPLGGRTTNEKLFF
-	TRBJ1-2	TRBV4-3	-	TGCGCCAGCAGCCAAGATTACGGGGGTGACTATGGCTACACCTTC	CASSQDYGGDYGYTF
-	TRBJ1-2	TRBV28	-	TGTGCCAGCAGCTCCCCCCGAGGGGCAAACTATGGCTACACCTTC	CASSSPRGANYGYTF
-	TRBJ1-5	TRBV29-1	few	TGCAGCGTTATCCCGGGGGCAGGAAATCAGCCCCAGCATTTT	CSVIPGAGNQPQHF
TRBD2	TRBJ2-1	TRBV12-3/TRBV12-4	once	TGTGCCAGCAGTTCGACCTTACTTAGCGGGGGGGCTGTAGAGCAGTTCTTC	CASSSTLLSGGAVEQFF
TRBD1	TRBJ2-1	TRBV6-2/TRBV6-3	once	TGTGCCAGCAGACCAACAGGGACAGGCCAACACAATGAGCAGTTCTTC	CASRPTGTGQHNEQFF
-	TRBJ2-1	TRBV10-3	few	TGTGCCATCAGAGGGGACGAAGGATACAATGAGCAGTTCTTC	CAIRGDEGYNEQFF
-	TRBJ2-1	TRBV4-1	-	TGCGCCAGCAGCCAAGGGAGGGGCGATGAGCAGTTCTTC	CASSQGRGDEQFF
-	TRBJ2-7	TRBV10-2	-	TGCGCCAGCACGGCCGACACCTACGAGCAGTACTTC	CASTADTYEQYF
TRBD1	TRBJ1-5	TRBV20-1	-	TGCAGTGCCGCCGGGACAGGTGAGGTAGCCCAGCATTTT	CSAAGTGEVAQHF
-	TRBJ1-6	TRBV6-2/TRBV6-3	-	TGTGCCAGCCTCCAAGGACGGTATAATTCACCCCTCCACTTT	CASLQGRYNSPLHF
TRBD2	TRBJ2-1	TRBV4-2	-	TGTGCCAGCAGCCCCAATGTAGCGGGGGGGCGGGATGAGCAGTTCTTC	CASSPNVAGGRDEQFF
TRBD1	TRBJ2-7	TRBV7-9	-	TGTGCCAGCAGCTCCGTAGGGACAGTTTTCTACGAGCAGTACTTC	CASSSVGTVFYEQYF
-	TRBJ2-3	TRBV12-3/TRBV12-4	-	TGTGCCAGCAGTTTGAGAGTGAGCGCAGATGCGCAGTATTTT	CASSLRVSADAQYF
TRBD1	TRBJ1-1	TRBV20-1	-	TGCAGTGCTGGGGACAGGGGGTTTCCTTCTGAAGCTTTCTTT	CSAGDRGFPSEAFF
TRBD2	TRBJ2-3	TRBV20-1	-	TGCAGTGCTTCCCGGGGGGTAAGGGCAGATACGCAGTATTTT	CSASRGVRADTQYF
-	TRBJ2-7	TRBV24-1	-	TGTGCCACCAGTGATCGACGACAGCTTTACTCCTACAATGAGCAGTACTTC	CATSDRRQLYSYNEQYF
-	TRBJ2-1	TRBV29-1	few	TGCAGCGTTGTCAGCCAGGGTGGCTTCGGTGAGCAGTTCTTC	CSVVSQGGFGEQFF
-	TRBJ2-5	TRBV20-1	few	TGCAGTGCTAATAGGGTACAAGAGACCCAGTACTTC	CSANRVQETQYF
-	TRBJ2-7	TRBV28	-	TGTGCCAGCAGTCCCGCTCTGGGAGCGGGTAGCGAGCAGTACTTC	CASSPALGAGSEQYF
-	TRBJ2-3	TRBV4-3	-	TGCGCCAGCAGCCAAGAAAGGGTGCCAGATACGCAGTATTTT	CASSQERVPDTQYF
TRBD2	TRBJ2-7	TRBV29-1	-	TGCAGCGTAGTAGCGGGGGGGCCCTACGAGCAGTACTTC	CSVVAGGPYEQYF
-	TRBJ1-2	TRBV5-6	-	TGTGCCAGCAGCACTTCCCTGATGGGGGCAACTGACTATGGCTACACCTTC	CASSTSLMGATDYGYTF
-	TRBJ2-4	TRBV24-1	-	TGTGCCACCAGTGAATCGGTGGGAAAGGGGGTGGCTGACATTCAGTACTTC	CATSESVGKGVADIQYF
TRBD2	TRBJ2-4	TRBV20-1	-	TGCAGTGCTAGGGGACTCTGGGGGACTAGCGGGACTGTGCAGTACTTC	CSARGLWGTSGTVQYF
TRBD1	TRBJ1-2	TRBV2	-	TGTGCCAGCAGTTCTAGACAGGGATGGGGCTACACCTTC	CASSSRQGWGYTF
-	TRBJ2-1	TRBV7-9	few	TGTGCCAGCAGCCCTGAGGCGGGGAATGAGCAGTTCTTC	CASSPEAGNEQFF
TRBD1	TRBJ2-5	TRBV5-1	-	TGCGCCAGCAGCAAAGGGACAGAAGAGACCCAGTACTTC	CASSKGTEETQYF
-	TRBJ1-5	TRBV6-5	few	TGTGCCAGCAGTCGCTCCGGGACAAATGAGCCCCAGCATTTT	CASSRSGTNEPQHF
-	TRBJ2-1	TRBV7-2	-	TGTGCCAGCAGCTCCTCCCCCGCGTTCGGCCGTGAGCAGTTCTTC	CASSSSPAFGREQFF
-	TRBJ2-7	TRBV11-2	-	TGTGCCAGCAGCTTACGGGTAGACGAGCAGTACTTC	CASSLRVDEQYF
-	TRBJ2-6	TRBV7-3	-	TGTGCCAGCAGCTTAACGAAAGGACAGACTCTGACTGGGGCCAACGTCCTGACTTTC	CASSLTKGQTLTGANVLTF